Presented here are 9 T cell receptor beta chains from one specimen sequenced in a study of OX40 agonist ivuxolimab in advanced cancers. TCRdb's table, derived via immunoSEQ multiplex PCR, lists solely in-frame clones and lacks some. In the table there are about 21,000 clones, just under 85% of which are singletons. The input for sequencing was CD4+ or CD8+ T cells sorted from blood, taken in a trial of the OX40 agonist ivuxolimab. All receptors come from an adult with an advanced solid tumor such as melanoma, head and neck, liver or kidney cancer.

The chain joins TRBV10-2 to TRBJ1-1; weak D call: TRBD1 (5 bases). V lost 5 bases, J lost 2 bases, and 9 bases lay in between. The CDR3 is 13 amino acids. CDR1 is WSHSY, CDR2 SAAADI, per germline. This CDR3 is CASSMGPNTEAFF. As DNA, the CDR3 is TGCGCCAGCAGTATGGGACCAAACACTGAAGCTTTCTTT.

This chain uses TRBV4-2 with TRBJ2-1; 8 bases map to TRBD2. The germline V gene has CDR1 LGHNA and CDR2 YNFKEQ. The junction had 3 bases not matched to a gene; V was cut back by 3 bases and J by 5 bases. The CDR3 covers 14 residues. CDR3 in DNA: TGTGCCAGCAGCCACCTTAGCGGGAACAATGAGCAGTTCTTC. It specifies CASSHLSGNNEQFF.

V is TRBV25-1 and J is TRBJ2-5; no clear D gene. CDR1 is MGHDK and CDR2 is SYGVNS in the germline V gene. The CDR3 covers 17 residues. V lost 2 bases and J lost 2, with 18 bases in between. The CDR3 nucleotides read TGTGCCAGCAGTGAACCCCTGGGCAGGCCCTCACAAGAGACCCAGTACTTC. It is translated as CASSEPLGRPSQETQYF. The full variable domain, in which reference TRBV25-1 and TRBJ2-5 provide the parts outside the CDR3, is EADIYQTPRYLVIGTGKKITLECSQTMGHDKMYWYQQDPGMELHLIHYSYGVNSTEKGDLSSESTVSRIRTEHFPLTLESARPSHTSQYLCASSEPLGRPSQETQYFGPGTRLLVL.

The CDR3, as DNA: TGCGCCAGCAGCCAATCTGGAAGCTCCTACAATGAGCAGTTCTTC. Its translation: CASSQSGSSYNEQFF. The genes are TRBV4-1 and TRBJ2-1; D is undetermined. The CDR3 runs 15 residues. Per the germline V gene, CDR1 is MGHRA and CDR2 is YSYEKL. V gave up 2 bases and J gave up 0 bases, with 8 bases separating them.

The chain has TRBV21-1 and TRBJ2-1; TRBD1 is taken as the D call from the table, unchecked against the DNA. TRBV21-1 has pseudogene status. The CDR3 is made up of 15 amino acids. The chain's CDR3 is CASSKQQSRGHEQFF. The CDR3 coding sequence is TGTGCCAGCAGCAAACAGCAGAGTAGGGGTCATGAGCAGTTCTTC.

The gene calls are TRBV15 and TRBJ2-7, with D possibly TRBD2 on 7 matching bases. The CDR3 has 15 amino acids. With 9 bases removed from V and 2 bases from J, the gap between germline ends came to 20 bases. CDR1 is LNHNV and CDR2 is YYDKDF in the germline V gene (reference sequence). The CDR3 sequence is CATTEGRGRAYEQYF. In DNA form, the CDR3 reads TGTGCCACGACCGAGGGGAGGGGGAGGGCCTACGAGCAGTACTTC.

J is TRBJ2-2 and V is TRBV13; D uncertain. Germline V CDR1 and CDR2: PRHDT, FYEKMQ (reference sequence). The CDR3 totals 15 residues. V lost 0 bases, J lost 2 bases, and 7 bases lay in between. In nucleotides, the CDR3 is TGTGCCAGCAGCTTAGGGCGGACCAACACCGGGGAGCTGTTTTTT. Translation gives CASSLGRTNTGELFF.

The chain uses TRBV5-6 and TRBJ2-2, with 7 bases fitting TRBD2. This CDR3 is built from 16 residues. Germline V gene lookup returns CDR1 SGHDT and CDR2 YYEEEE. The J segment lost 3 bases and the V segment lost 0 bases, leaving 5 bases of the junction unmatched. The CDR3 region has the DNA TGTGCCAGCAGCTTGGGCTCTAGCGGTCACACCGGGGAGCTGTTTTTT. Translating gives CASSLGSSGHTGELFF.

The chain carries TRBV19 and TRBJ2-7; 10 nucleotides line up with TRBD1. V was pared by 6 bases and J by 2 bases, with 10 bases of the junction left unmatched. CDR1 is LNHDA and CDR2 is SQIVND in the germline V gene (reference sequence). The CDR3 runs 16 residues. CDR3: CASSPPPGTGAYEQYF. The DNA for the CDR3 is TGTGCCAGTAGCCCTCCCCCAGGGACAGGGGCCTACGAGCAGTACTTC.